These 12 T cell receptor beta chains came from one sample sequenced in a study of tumor-infiltrating lymphocytes in primary liver carcinoma. Co-extraction of RNA and DNA was performed on about 19-33 mg of unsorted bulk tissue. cDNA specific to TCR beta was made from 450 to 500 ng of total RNA, with a constant-region primer employed for priming. Generation of the TCR beta libraries relied on three nested multiplex PCR rounds using slightly modified ARM-PCR. PCR rounds one and two used TRBV1-TRBV30 forward primers with a C-beta reverse primer for around 10 cycles each. TCRdb re-called the multiplex PCR reads with MiXCR, one entry per CDR3 protein. This table has 90,000 to 150,000 distinct CDR3 sequences, under 70% appearing once. The material sequenced was tumor-adjacent normal liver tissue. The origin of the receptors is a woman in her sixties or seventies with primary liver carcinoma and hepatitis B virus infection.

Turning to this clonotype: Since a much larger clone is just one base distant, this may be a read error. This chain joins TRBV28 and TRBJ1-6, with a tentative D call TRBD1 (5 bases). Germline V gives CDR1 MDHEN, CDR2 SYDVKM. The V end was cut by 6 bases, the J end by 8 bases, with 14 bases between. This CDR3 comprises 14 residues. The CDR3 coding sequence is TGTGCCAGCAGGACGGACATGACCTATTCACCCCTCCACTTT. It encodes CASRTDMTYSPLHF. Variable domain in full (rest from reference TRBV28 and TRBJ1-6): DVKVTQSSRYLVKRTGEKVFLECVQDMDHENMFWYRQDPGLGLRLIYFSYDVKMKEKGDIPEGYSVSREKKERFSLILESASTNQTSMYLCASRTDMTYSPLHFGNGTRLTVT.

With regard to this clonotype: Germline is not matched at one junction end, which may reflect a read error. The CDR3 region has the DNA TGTGCCAGCAACTTGGGGTGGAGTAATCAGCCCCAGCATTTT. Amino acid sequence: CASNLGWSNQPQHF. The rearrangement joins TRBV5-6 to TRBJ1-5; D not certain. The CDR3 runs 14 residues. Per germline, CDR1 SGHDT and CDR2 YYEEEE.

The J gene is TRBJ1-2, the V gene TRBV29-1, with 7 positions matching TRBD1. The J segment lost 8 bases and the V segment lost 7 bases, leaving 13 bases of the junction unmatched. The CDR3 runs to 13 residues. The germline CDR1 and CDR2 sequences are SQVTM and ANQGSEA. The CDR3 loop is CSAARDSADGYTF. CDR3 nucleotides: TGCAGCGCCGCTCGGGACAGCGCGGACGGCTACACCTTC.

Concerning this clonotype: The junction and the germline gene differ at one end; a read error may be behind it. CDR3 sequence reads: CASMWADEPFF. CDR3 coding DNA: TGCGCCAGCATGTGGGCCGACGAGCCGTTCTTC. The chain carries TRBV4-1 and TRBJ2-1; D gene unclear. This CDR3 comprises 11 residues. Germline CDR1 MGHRA, CDR2 YSYEKL.

Points on this clonotype: A read error may account for a junction end that differs from germline. CDR3 DNA sequence: TGTGTCAGCAGCTCTCACTTGGGACAGATTTACGAGCAATACTTC. This encodes CVSSSHLGQIYEQYF. The chain combines TRBV11-2 with TRBJ2-7; 7 nucleotides align to TRBD1. CDR1 and CDR2 from the germline V gene are SGHAT and FQNNGV. The CDR3 length is 15 residues.

Concerning this clonotype itself: This is likely a read error, given that the CDR3 carries no conserved phenylalanine or tryptophan at its end. The chain combines TRBV5-4 with TRBJ2-7, with TRBD1 identical over 7 bases. The length of the CDR3 is 14 residues. Germline V CDR1 and CDR2: SGHNT, YYREEE (reference sequence). With V trimmed by 4 bases and J by 6 bases, 10 bases remained unmatched. The CDR3 protein is CASSTGTVPFEQYL. The DNA of the CDR3 is TGTGCCAGCAGCACCGGGACAGTCCCCTTCGAGCAGTACCTC.

With respect to this clonotype: One end of the junction varies from germline; a read error may be responsible. The gene calls are TRBV14 and TRBJ2-3, with 7 bases that match TRBD1. This CDR3 region has 15 residues. CDR1 is SGHDN, CDR2 FVKESK, per germline. As DNA, the CDR3 is TGTGCTAGCAGCCTTACCAACAGGGGTAGCGCTACGCAGTATTTT. As protein: CASSLTNRGSATQYF. The full variable domain, completed using reference TRBV14 and TRBJ2-3, is EAGVTQFPSHSVIEKGQTVTLRCDPISGHDNLYWYRRVMGKEIKFLLHFVKESKQDESGMPNNRFLAERTGGTYSTLKVQPAELEDSGVYFCASSLTNRGSATQYFGPGTRLTVL.

Worth noting for this clonotype: The junction differs from germline at one of its ends, possibly a read error. The chain joins TRBV11-2 to TRBJ2-7, with D maybe TRBD2 (6 bases). CDR1 is SGHAT and CDR2 is FQNNGV in the germline V gene. CDR3 length equals 17 residues. In nucleotides, the CDR3 is TGTGCCTGCAGCTACAACCAGCCGGGACTTGCGGGCGGGGAGCAGTGCTTC. As protein: CACSYNQPGLAGGEQCF.

The chain recombines TRBV29-1 with TRBJ2-7; possible D gene TRBD2, 6 bases. The germline V gene has CDR1 SQVTM and CDR2 ANQGSEA. Trimming took 8 bases from V and 2 from J, leaving 16 bases between them. This CDR3 has 13 residues. CDR3 bases: TGCAGCACTCAGGGAGGAATTACCTACGAGCAGTACTTC. Amino acids: CSTQGGITYEQYF.

This clonotype was counted many times. This chain links TRBV12-3 or TRBV12-4 with TRBJ2-7, with 7 nucleotides matching TRBD1. The CDR3 has 14 residues. The V and J ends lost 5 bases and 5 bases, in that order; junction bases with no gene match: 9. CDR3: CASSQTGISNEQYF. CDR3 nucleotide sequence: TGTGCCAGCAGTCAGACAGGGATCAGCAACGAGCAGTACTTC.

This clonotype was seen only a few times. This sequence may be a read error, since a much larger clone differs from it by one base. The chain couples TRBV5-6 to TRBJ2-3, with D maybe TRBD2 (5 bases). Germline-derived CDR1 and CDR2 are SGHDT and YYEEEE. The CDR3 has 16 residues. V lost 8 bases to trimming and J lost 0 bases, with 19 bases between them. The DNA of the CDR3 is TGTGCCAGTGGGTCGGATGAGAGGACTAGCACAGATACGCAGTATTTT. This translates into CASGSDERTSTDTQYF.

In this sample, this clonotype turned up once. At one of its ends the junction is not consistent with the germline gene, which may arise from a read error. The chain employs TRBV6-1 and TRBJ1-1, with D perhaps TRBD1 (5 bases). The CDR3 runs 16 residues. From germline, CDR1 is MNHNS and CDR2 SASEGT. This CDR3 is CASSESKARLDTEAFF. The CDR3 bases are TGTGCCAGCAGTGAATCGAAGGCGAGGCTGGACACTGAAGCCTTCTTT.